Listed here are 21 T cell receptor beta chains from one sample, sequenced in a study of T cell responses to AZD1222 COVID-19 vaccine. Sequenced by immunoSEQ multiplex PCR; TCRdb stores in-frame clones only, minus some. The sample consists of 70,000 to 95,000 clones, almost 90% of them appearing once. This material consisted of peripheral blood, taken 28 days after the second AZD1222 dose. Receptor source: an adult who received the AZD1222 COVID-19 vaccine.

The chain is built from TRBV28 and TRBJ1-1; TRBD1 might be the D (6 bases). The CDR3 contains 14 residues. The germline gives CDR1 MDHEN, CDR2 SYDVKM. Trimming cost V 3 bases and J 4 bases, with 12 bases left between them. This CDR3 reads CASSLGGLGTEAFF. Here the CDR3 DNA reads TGTGCCAGCAGTTTGGGGGGGCTTGGCACTGAAGCTTTCTTT.

This clone was found once. The CDR3 sequence: CASSHHGRGYTF. The CDR3 DNA is TGCGCCAGCAGCCATCACGGACGTGGCTACACCTTC. The chain is built from TRBV4-1 and TRBJ1-2; D is unclear. Trimming stripped 3 bases from V and 7 bases from J, with 9 bases between. Germline V lookup: CDR1 MGHRA, CDR2 YSYEKL. The CDR3 is 12 amino acids.

This clone was seen once. The chain has TRBV28 and TRBJ1-5, with TRBD1 matching 7 bases. The CDR3 runs to 15 residues. V trimming: 5 bases; J trimming: 6 bases; junction bases outside the gene matches: 10. Germline V gene sequence: CDR1 MDHEN, CDR2 SYDVKM. Written as DNA, the CDR3 is TGTGCCAGCAGTCAACAGGGGAAGGCGGCTCAGCCCCAGCATTTT. Its protein is CASSQQGKAAQPQHF. Looking up the rest from reference TRBV28 and TRBJ1-5 gives the full variable domain: DVKVTQSSRYLVKRTGEKVFLECVQDMDHENMFWYRQDPGLGLRLIYFSYDVKMKEKGDIPEGYSVSREKKERFSLILESASTNQTSMYLCASSQQGKAAQPQHFGDGTRLSIL.

This rearrangement joins TRBV27 to TRBJ2-3; D may correspond to TRBD1 or TRBD2 (5 bases each). V lost 3 bases to trimming and J lost 2 bases, with 6 bases between them. The V gene's germline CDR1 is MNHEY and CDR2 SMNVEV (reference sequence). The CDR3 spans 13 residues. Written as DNA, the CDR3 is TGTGCCAGCAGTTTGGGACCCACAGATACGCAGTATTTT. This gives the protein CASSLGPTDTQYF.

The chain links TRBV6-5 to TRBJ1-1; no firm D call. The germline gives CDR1 MNHEY, CDR2 SVGAGI. There are 14 residues in the CDR3. V dropped 7 bases and J dropped 6 bases, with 18 bases sitting between them. The CDR3 loop is CASITRGGRSEAFF. The CDR3 DNA follows: TGTGCCAGCATCACCCGGGGTGGGAGATCTGAAGCTTTCTTT.

This clone occurred once. The rearrangement uses TRBV5-4 and TRBJ2-3; either TRBD1 or TRBD2 may supply D (5 bases each). Trimming left V 0 bases short and J 4 bases short, with 12 bases between. The CDR3 contains 15 residues. Germline V gene lookup returns CDR1 SGHNT and CDR2 YYREEE (reference sequence). The CDR3 DNA follows: TGTGCCAGCAGCTTGGGTCGTCAGGGAGCAGATACGCAGTATTTT. Amino acids: CASSLGRQGADTQYF.

This clone was seen only once. J is TRBJ1-3 and V is TRBV6-2 or TRBV6-3, with D perhaps matching TRBD1 (6 bases). V was clipped by 3 bases and J by 0 bases, with 12 bases between them. Germline CDR1 MNHEY, CDR2 SVGEGT. The CDR3 is 16 amino acids. The CDR3: CASSYRGLNSGNTIYF. The CDR3 DNA reads as TGTGCCAGCAGTTATCGGGGGCTCAACTCTGGAAACACCATATATTTT.

This clone came up once. The V call is TRBV7-3, the J call TRBJ2-1; D is unresolved. Deletions cut 2 bases from V and 0 bases from J, with 8 bases between. Germline CDR1 is SGHTA and CDR2 is FQGTGA. CDR3 length: 15 residues. The CDR3 DNA reads TGTGCCAGCAGCTTAGATGGAAGCTCCTACAATGAGCAGTTCTTC. Translated: CASSLDGSSYNEQFF.

The V gene is TRBV6-5, the J gene TRBJ1-5; no firm D call. Trimming took off 6 bases at V and 5 bases at J, with 11 bases between the two ends. CDR1 is MNHEY, CDR2 SVGAGI, per germline. The CDR3 is made up of 13 amino acids. CDR3 sequence reads: CASSTAPYQPQHF. In nucleotides, the CDR3 is TGTGCCAGCAGCACAGCCCCCTATCAGCCCCAGCATTTT.

The chain uses TRBV2 and TRBJ2-5; 7 bases fit TRBD1. This CDR3 is built from 13 residues. Trimming cost V 6 bases and J 5 bases; bases outside gene matches: 6. The germline V gene encodes CDR1 SNHLY and CDR2 FYNNEI. In DNA, the CDR3 is TGTGCCAGCAGCAGACAGGGACGGGAGACCCAGTACTTC. This sequence encodes CASSRQGRETQYF.

This rearrangement joins TRBV28 to TRBJ1-5, with 7 bases that match TRBD1. Germline V gene sequence: CDR1 MDHEN, CDR2 SYDVKM. V was pared by 4 bases and J by 4 bases, with 4 bases of the junction left unmatched. CDR3 length: 14 amino acids. CDR3 coding DNA: TGTGCCAGCAGTTGGGGGACAGTAAATCAGCCCCAGCATTTT. Protein product: CASSWGTVNQPQHF.

This clone was picked up one time. The V and J genes are TRBV7-2 and TRBJ1-1; 7 positions match TRBD1. The germline V gene encodes CDR1 SGHTA and CDR2 FQGNSA. The V and J ends lost 5 bases and 7 bases, in that order; junction bases with no gene match: 4. CDR3 length: 12 amino acids. The CDR3 sequence: CASSLQGIEAFF. Here the CDR3 DNA reads TGTGCCAGCAGCCTACAGGGGATTGAAGCTTTCTTT.

The CDR3 here is CASRGGTGRTTEAFF. The CDR3 DNA reads TGTGCCAGCAGGGGGGGGACAGGGAGGACCACTGAAGCTTTCTTT. The V and J genes are TRBV6-5 and TRBJ1-1; TRBD1 aligns across 9 bases. Germline V CDR1 and CDR2: MNHEY, SVGAGI. The CDR3 is made up of 15 amino acids. V trimming: 6 bases; J trimming: 4 bases; junction bases outside the gene matches: 9.

The J gene is TRBJ2-6, the V gene TRBV5-1; maybe TRBD1 (6 bases). The CDR3 loop spans 16 amino acids. Per germline, CDR1 SGHRS and CDR2 YFSETQ. Trimming pared 0 bases from V and 8 bases from J, leaving 15 bases between. This chain's CDR3 is CASSLAGTGRTNVLTF. CDR3 DNA sequence: TGCGCCAGCAGCTTGGCGGGTACAGGGCGGACCAACGTCCTGACTTTC.

For this clone: Other DNA sequences from this sample encode an identical CDR3 as well. The DNA for the CDR3 is TGTGCCAGCAGCAGGGGGCAGGGCAATCAGCCCCAGCATTTT. This gives the protein CASSRGQGNQPQHF. The gene calls are TRBV2 and TRBJ1-5; 8 nucleotides agree with TRBD1. Germline V gene lookup returns CDR1 SNHLY and CDR2 FYNNEI. The CDR3 consists of 14 residues. Trimming at V came to 6 bases and at J to 2 bases, leaving 3 bases not matched to a gene.

The genes are TRBV5-1 and TRBJ2-1; either TRBD1 or TRBD2 may fit D (6 bases each). With 3 bases removed from V and 5 bases from J, the gap between germline ends came to 12 bases. This CDR3 has 14 residues. CDR1 and CDR2 (germline): SGHRS, YFSETQ. CDR3 sequence: CASSWGDNNNEQFF. CDR3 DNA: TGCGCCAGCAGCTGGGGGGACAACAACAATGAGCAGTTCTTC. Drawing the rest from reference TRBV5-1 and TRBJ2-1, the complete variable domain is KAGVTQTPRYLIKTRGQQVTLSCSPISGHRSVSWYQQTPGQGLQFLFEYFSETQRNKGNFPGRFSGRQFSNSRSEMNVSTLELGDSALYLCASSWGDNNNEQFFGPGTRLTVL.

J is TRBJ1-5 and V is TRBV29-1; D possibly corresponds to TRBD1 (5 bases). Trimming pared 4 bases from V and 7 bases from J, leaving 14 bases between. The CDR3 totals 13 residues. Germline CDR1 is SQVTM and CDR2 is ANQGSEA. Here the CDR3 reads CSVGSGAGQPQHF. In DNA form, the CDR3 reads TGCAGCGTTGGTTCCGGGGCTGGCCAGCCCCAGCATTTT.

As DNA, the CDR3 is TGTGCCAGCAGTGACAGGCAGAGCAATCAGCCCCAGCATTTT. It codes for CASSDRQSNQPQHF. This rearrangement joins TRBV2 to TRBJ1-5; D is unresolved. Trimming cost V 3 bases and J 1 base, with 7 bases left between them. The CDR3 is 14 residues long. Germline V gives CDR1 SNHLY, CDR2 FYNNEI.

The chain joins TRBV30 to TRBJ1-5; 7 nucleotides match TRBD1. The length of the CDR3 is 16 residues. Trimming took 1 base from V and 2 from J; bases not matched to a gene: 8. Germline lookup yields CDR1 GTSNPN and CDR2 SVGIG (reference sequence). The CDR3 spells CAWSEGAFGGNQPQHF. The CDR3 bases are TGTGCCTGGAGTGAGGGGGCCTTCGGGGGCAATCAGCCCCAGCATTTT. The complete variable domain, with remaining parts taken from reference TRBV30 and TRBJ1-5, reads SQTIHQWPATLVQPVGSPLSLECTVEGTSNPNLYWYRQAAGRGLQLLFYSVGIGQISSEVPQNLSASRPQDRQFILSSKKLLLSDSGFYLCAWSEGAFGGNQPQHFGDGTRLSIL.

V is TRBV6-4 and J is TRBJ2-2, with unresolved D. Trimming stripped 6 bases from V and 0 bases from J, with 8 bases between. The CDR3 runs 14 residues. Looked up from germline, CDR1 is MRHNA and CDR2 is SNTAGT. CDR3 residues: CASSVEPNTGELFF. CDR3 coding DNA: TGTGCCAGCAGCGTAGAACCGAACACCGGGGAGCTGTTTTTT.

V gene TRBV5-4 combines with J gene TRBJ2-3; TRBD2 is a possible D gene (5 bases). V was cut by 1 base and J by 2 bases, with 11 bases left in between. Germline V gene data show CDR1 as SGHNT and CDR2 as YYREEE (reference sequence). The CDR3 sequence is 15 residues long. CDR3 residues: CASSLPGTNTDTQYF. In DNA form, the CDR3 reads TGTGCCAGCAGCTTGCCGGGAACCAACACAGATACGCAGTATTTT.